The TCR beta chain under discussion was sequenced for a study of cytomegalovirus exposure and HLA in healthy donors. The overall study: About 85 million unique TCRs from HLA-typed donors were held in an early release of data.

This clone was counted a single time. One junction end does not reproduce the germline sequence, and a read error may be involved. The primer mix had 60 Vbeta and 13 Jbeta primers. Method: immunoSEQ multiplex PCR; TCRdb's copy keeps in-frame clones and lacks some. The top ten hold 1.6% of the sample, which has fewer than 200,000 clones, around 86% seen once. The sequence derives from a man over 45 in good health and CMV-seronegative. The specimen sequenced was PBMCs.

This CDR3 reads CSSSLPTARLDTEAFF. DNA for the CDR3: TGTTCCAGCAGCTTACCGACGGCGCGCCTAGACACTGAAGCTTTCTTT. The chain uses TRBV7-9 and TRBJ1-1, with D uncertain. This CDR3 region has 16 residues. The V gene's germline CDR1 is SEHNR and CDR2 FQNEAQ (reference sequence).